This T cell receptor (beta chain) was sequenced during a study of blood T cell repertoires in COVID-19. Across the study: PBMCs, B-cell-depleted T cells, or T cells were the source of the cDNA or gDNA that made up the material.

Authors' processing steps: Amplification with reference gene primers provided the estimates of nucleated cell counts. Repertoires were generated with immunoSEQ multiplex PCR, while TCRdb's copy carries only in-frame clones and drops some. V, J and clone size are taken as reported in that table, and D and trimming were inferred from the DNA itself. The table records around 200,000 clones, around 83% of them present only once. Note on this clone: Other nucleotide sequences in the sample specify the same CDR3.

This CDR3 comprises 14 residues. Germline V gene lookup returns CDR1 SGHRS and CDR2 YFSETQ. The trim removed 2 bases at V and 0 bases at J, leaving 2 bases unmatched. The sequenced sample consisted of peripheral blood. The sequence derives from a man aged 50-59 years with active or convalescent COVID-19. The chain has TRBV5-1 and TRBJ2-7; 7 bases align to TRBD2. The CDR3 DNA reads as TGCGCCAGCAGCTTTAGCGGGTCCTCCTACGAGCAGTACTTC. It is translated as CASSFSGSSYEQYF.